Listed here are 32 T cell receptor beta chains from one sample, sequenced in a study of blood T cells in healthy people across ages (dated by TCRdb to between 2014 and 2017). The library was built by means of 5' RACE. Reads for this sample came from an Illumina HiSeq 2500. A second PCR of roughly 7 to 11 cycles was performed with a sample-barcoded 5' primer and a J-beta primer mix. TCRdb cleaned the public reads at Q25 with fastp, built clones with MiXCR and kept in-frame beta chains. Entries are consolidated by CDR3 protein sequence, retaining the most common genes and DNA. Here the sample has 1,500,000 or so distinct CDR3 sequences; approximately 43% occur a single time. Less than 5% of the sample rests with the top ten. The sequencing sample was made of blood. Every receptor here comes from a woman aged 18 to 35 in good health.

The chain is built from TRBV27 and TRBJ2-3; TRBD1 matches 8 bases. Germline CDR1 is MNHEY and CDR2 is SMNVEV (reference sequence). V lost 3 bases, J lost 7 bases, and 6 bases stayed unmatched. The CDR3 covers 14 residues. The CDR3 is CASSLGTGGYTQYF. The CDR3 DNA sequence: TGTGCCAGCAGTTTGGGAACAGGGGGATATACGCAGTATTTT.

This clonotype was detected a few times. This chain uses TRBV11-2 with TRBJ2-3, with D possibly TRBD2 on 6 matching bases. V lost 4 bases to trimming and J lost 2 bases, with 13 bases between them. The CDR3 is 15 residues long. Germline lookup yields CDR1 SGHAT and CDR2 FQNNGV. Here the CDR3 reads CASSSGVGTTDTQYF. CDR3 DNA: TGTGCCAGCAGCTCGGGAGTGGGCACCACAGATACGCAGTATTTT. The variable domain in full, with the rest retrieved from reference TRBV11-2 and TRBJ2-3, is EAGVAQSPRYKIIEKRQSVAFWCNPISGHATLYWYQQILGQGPKLLIQFQNNGVVDDSQLPKDRFSAERLKGVDSTLKIQPAKLEDSAVYLCASSSGVGTTDTQYFGPGTRLTVL.

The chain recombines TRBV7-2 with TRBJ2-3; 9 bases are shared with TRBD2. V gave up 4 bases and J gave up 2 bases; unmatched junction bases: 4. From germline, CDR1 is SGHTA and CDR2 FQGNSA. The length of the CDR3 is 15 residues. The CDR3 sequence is CASSYGTSNTDTQYF. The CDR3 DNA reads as TGTGCCAGCAGCTATGGGACTAGCAACACAGATACGCAGTATTTT.

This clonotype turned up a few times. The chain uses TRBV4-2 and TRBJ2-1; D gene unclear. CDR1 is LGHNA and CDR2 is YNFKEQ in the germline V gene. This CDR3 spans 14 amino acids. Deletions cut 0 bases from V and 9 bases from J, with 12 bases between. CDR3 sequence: CASSQDPGGIEQFF. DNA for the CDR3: TGTGCCAGCAGCCAAGATCCCGGCGGCATTGAGCAGTTCTTC.

This CDR3 is CASSLGTGRYTGELFF. As DNA, the CDR3 is TGTGCCAGCAGTTTGGGGACAGGGAGGTACACCGGGGAGCTGTTTTTT. The V and J genes are TRBV12-3 or TRBV12-4 and TRBJ2-2; 9 nucleotides agree with TRBD1. The CDR3 sequence is 16 residues long. J lost 3 bases, V lost 3 bases, and 5 bases had no gene match.

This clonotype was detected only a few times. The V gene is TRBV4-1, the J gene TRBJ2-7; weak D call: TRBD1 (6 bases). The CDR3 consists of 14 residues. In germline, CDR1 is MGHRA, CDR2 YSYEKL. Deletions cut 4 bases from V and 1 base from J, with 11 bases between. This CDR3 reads CASSRLDRSYEQYF. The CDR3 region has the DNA TGCGCCAGCAGCCGCCTGGACAGATCCTACGAGCAGTACTTC.

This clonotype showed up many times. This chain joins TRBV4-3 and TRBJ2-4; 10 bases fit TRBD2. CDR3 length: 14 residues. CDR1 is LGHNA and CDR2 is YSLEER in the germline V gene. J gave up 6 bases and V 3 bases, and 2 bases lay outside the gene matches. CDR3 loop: CASSQVAGGNIQYF. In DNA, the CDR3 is TGCGCCAGCAGCCAGGTAGCGGGGGGAAACATTCAGTACTTC.

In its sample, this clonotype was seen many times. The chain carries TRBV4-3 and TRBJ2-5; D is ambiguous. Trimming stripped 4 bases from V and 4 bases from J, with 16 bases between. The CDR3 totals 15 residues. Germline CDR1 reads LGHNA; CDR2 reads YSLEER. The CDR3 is CASSPNVGVAETQYF. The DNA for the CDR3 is TGCGCCAGCAGCCCAAACGTTGGGGTGGCAGAGACCCAGTACTTC.

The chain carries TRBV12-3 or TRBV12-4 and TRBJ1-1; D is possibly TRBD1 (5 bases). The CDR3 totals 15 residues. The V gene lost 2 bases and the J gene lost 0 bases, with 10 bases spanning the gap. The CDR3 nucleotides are TGTGCCAGCAGTTTAAATCAGGGAATGAACACTGAAGCTTTCTTT. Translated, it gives CASSLNQGMNTEAFF.

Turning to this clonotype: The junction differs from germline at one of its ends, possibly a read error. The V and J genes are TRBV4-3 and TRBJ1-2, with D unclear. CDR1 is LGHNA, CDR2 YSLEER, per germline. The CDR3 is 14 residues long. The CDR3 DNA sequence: TGCGCCTGCAGCCAAGATTTGAGGAACTATGGCTACACCTTC. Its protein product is CACSQDLRNYGYTF.

The DNA of the CDR3 is TGTGCCACCAGCGTACAGGGAATCGGGGAGCTGTTTTTT. Its translation is CATSVQGIGELFF. J is TRBJ2-2 and V is TRBV15; possibly TRBD1 for D (6 bases). The V and J ends lost 5 bases and 7 bases respectively, with 11 bases between them. The CDR3 length is 13 residues. Germline lookup yields CDR1 LNHNV and CDR2 YYDKDF (reference sequence).

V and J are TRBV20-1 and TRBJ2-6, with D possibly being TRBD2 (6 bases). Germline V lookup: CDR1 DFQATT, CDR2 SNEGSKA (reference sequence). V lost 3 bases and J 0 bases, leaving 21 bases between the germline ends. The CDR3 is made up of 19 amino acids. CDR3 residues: CSARSRVGGMNSGANVLTF. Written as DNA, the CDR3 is TGCAGTGCTAGGAGTCGGGTCGGCGGGATGAACTCTGGGGCCAACGTCCTGACTTTC.

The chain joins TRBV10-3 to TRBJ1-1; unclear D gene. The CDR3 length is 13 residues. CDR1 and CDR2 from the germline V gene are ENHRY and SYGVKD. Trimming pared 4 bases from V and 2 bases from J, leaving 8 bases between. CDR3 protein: CAISVTENTEAFF. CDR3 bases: TGTGCCATCAGTGTGACGGAAAACACTGAAGCTTTCTTT.

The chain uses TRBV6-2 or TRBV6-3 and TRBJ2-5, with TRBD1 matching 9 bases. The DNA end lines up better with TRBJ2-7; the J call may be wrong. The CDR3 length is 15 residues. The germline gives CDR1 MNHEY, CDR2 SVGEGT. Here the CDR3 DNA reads TGTGCCAGCAAGGAACCGGGACAGGGACTGTACGAGCAGTACTTC. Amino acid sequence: CASKEPGQGLYEQYF.

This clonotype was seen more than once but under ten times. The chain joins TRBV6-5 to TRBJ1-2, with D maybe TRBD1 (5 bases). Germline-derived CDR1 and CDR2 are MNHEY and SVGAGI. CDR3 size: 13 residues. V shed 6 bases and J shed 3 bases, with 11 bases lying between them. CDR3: CASRQRQYYGYTF. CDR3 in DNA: TGTGCCAGCAGGCAAAGACAGTACTATGGCTACACCTTC.

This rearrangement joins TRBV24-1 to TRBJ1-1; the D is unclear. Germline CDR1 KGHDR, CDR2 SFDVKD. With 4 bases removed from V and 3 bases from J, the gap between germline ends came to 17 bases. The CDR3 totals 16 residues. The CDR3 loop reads CATSDARLGWDTEAFF. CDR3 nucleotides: TGTGCCACCAGTGACGCCAGACTAGGGTGGGACACTGAAGCTTTCTTT.

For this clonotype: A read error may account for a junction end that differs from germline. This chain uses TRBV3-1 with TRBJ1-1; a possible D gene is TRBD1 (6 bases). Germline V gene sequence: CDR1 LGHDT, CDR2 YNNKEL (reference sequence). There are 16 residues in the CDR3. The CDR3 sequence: CASGQVSTARGTEAFF. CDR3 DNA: TGTGCCAGCGGCCAAGTATCGACAGCTAGGGGGACTGAAGCTTTCTTT. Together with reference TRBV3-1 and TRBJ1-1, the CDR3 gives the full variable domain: DTAVSQTPKYLVTQMGNDKSIKCEQNLGHDTMYWYKQDSKKFLKIMFSYNNKELIINETVPNRFSPKSPDKAHLNLHINSLELGDSAVYFCASGQVSTARGTEAFFGQGTRLTVV.

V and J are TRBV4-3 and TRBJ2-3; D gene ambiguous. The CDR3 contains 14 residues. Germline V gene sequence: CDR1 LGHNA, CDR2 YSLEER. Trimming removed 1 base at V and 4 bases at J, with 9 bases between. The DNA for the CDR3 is TGCGCCAGCAGCCAAGCTAGACCTCCAGATACGCAGTATTTT. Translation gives CASSQARPPDTQYF.

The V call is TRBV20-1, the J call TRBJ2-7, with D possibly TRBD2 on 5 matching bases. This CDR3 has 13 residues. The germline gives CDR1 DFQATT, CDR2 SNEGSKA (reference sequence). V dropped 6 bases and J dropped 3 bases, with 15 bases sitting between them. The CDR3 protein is CSAEVARDYEQYF. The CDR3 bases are TGCAGTGCGGAGGTGGCCAGAGACTACGAGCAGTACTTC.

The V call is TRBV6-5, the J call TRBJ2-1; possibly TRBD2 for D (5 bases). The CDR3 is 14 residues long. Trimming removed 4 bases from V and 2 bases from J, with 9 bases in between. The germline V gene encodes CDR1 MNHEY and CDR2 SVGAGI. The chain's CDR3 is CASSSFGTYNEQFF. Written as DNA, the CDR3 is TGTGCCAGCAGTTCCTTCGGGACCTACAATGAGCAGTTCTTC.

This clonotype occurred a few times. CDR3 in DNA: TGTGCCAGCAGTGAAGCTGGCAGAAACTATGGCTACACCTTC. Residues: CASSEAGRNYGYTF. The chain links TRBV2 to TRBJ1-2; D unresolved. Germline V lookup: CDR1 SNHLY, CDR2 FYNNEI. The CDR3 is 14 residues long. The V end lost 0 bases, the J end lost 2 bases, and 7 bases lay between the germline ends.

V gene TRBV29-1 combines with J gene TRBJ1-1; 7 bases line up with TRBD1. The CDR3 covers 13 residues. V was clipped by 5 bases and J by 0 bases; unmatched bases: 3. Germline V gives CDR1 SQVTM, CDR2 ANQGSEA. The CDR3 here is CSVQGQLNTEAFF. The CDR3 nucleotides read TGCAGCGTTCAGGGACAGCTGAACACTGAAGCTTTCTTT. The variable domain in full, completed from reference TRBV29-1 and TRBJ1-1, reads SAVISQKPSRDICQRGTSLTIQCQVDSQVTMMFWYRQQPGQSLTLIATANQGSEATYESGFVIDKFPISRPNLTFSTLTVSNMSPEDSSIYLCSVQGQLNTEAFFGQGTRLTVV.

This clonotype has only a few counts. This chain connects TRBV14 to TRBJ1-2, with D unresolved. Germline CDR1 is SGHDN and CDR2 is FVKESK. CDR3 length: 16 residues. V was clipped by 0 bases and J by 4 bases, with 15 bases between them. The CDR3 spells CASSQERPEIVYGYTF. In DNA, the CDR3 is TGTGCCAGCAGCCAAGAACGTCCGGAGATTGTCTATGGCTACACCTTC.

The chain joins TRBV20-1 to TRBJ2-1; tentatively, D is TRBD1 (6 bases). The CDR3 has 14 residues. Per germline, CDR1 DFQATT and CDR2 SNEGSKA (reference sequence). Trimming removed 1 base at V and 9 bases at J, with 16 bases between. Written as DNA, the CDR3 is TGCAGTGCTAGAGCACCCGCAGGGGCAAGTGAGCAGTTCTTC. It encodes CSARAPAGASEQFF.

The CDR3 DNA reads as TGTGCCACCAGCAGAGATAAAGCGGCGGGGGGCAAGAACAATGAGCAGTTCTTC. It translates to CATSRDKAAGGKNNEQFF. The chain couples TRBV15 to TRBJ2-1, with 8 nucleotides matching TRBD2. J was trimmed by 5 bases and V by 0 bases; bases with no gene match: 12. Germline-derived CDR1 and CDR2 are LNHNV and YYDKDF (reference sequence). The CDR3 is 18 residues long.

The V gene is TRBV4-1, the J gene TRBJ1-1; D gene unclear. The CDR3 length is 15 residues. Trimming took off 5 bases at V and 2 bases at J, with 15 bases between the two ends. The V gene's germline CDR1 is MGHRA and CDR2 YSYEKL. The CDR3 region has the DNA TGCGCCAGCAGCGCGCCCCCTGCGCCCAACACTGAAGCTTTCTTT. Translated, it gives CASSAPPAPNTEAFF.

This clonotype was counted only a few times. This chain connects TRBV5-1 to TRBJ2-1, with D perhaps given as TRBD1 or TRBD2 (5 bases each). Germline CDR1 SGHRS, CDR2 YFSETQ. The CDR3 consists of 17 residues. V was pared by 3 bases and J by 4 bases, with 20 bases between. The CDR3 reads CASSYTIQGGGYNEQFF. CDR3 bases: TGCGCCAGCAGCTACACAATTCAGGGTGGGGGTTACAATGAGCAGTTCTTC.

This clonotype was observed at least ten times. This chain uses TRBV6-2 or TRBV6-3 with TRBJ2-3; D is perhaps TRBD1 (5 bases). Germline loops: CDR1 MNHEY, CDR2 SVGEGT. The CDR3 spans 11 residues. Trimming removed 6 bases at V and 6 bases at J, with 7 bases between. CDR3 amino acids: CASSRVDTQYF. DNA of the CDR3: TGTGCCAGCAGCAGGGTGGATACGCAGTATTTT.

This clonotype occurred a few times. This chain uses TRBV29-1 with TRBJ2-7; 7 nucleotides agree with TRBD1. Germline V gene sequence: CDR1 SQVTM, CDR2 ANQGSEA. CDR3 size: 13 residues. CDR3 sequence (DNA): TGCAGAGTGGGACAGAGAAACTCCTACGAGCAGTACTTC. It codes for CRVGQRNSYEQYF.

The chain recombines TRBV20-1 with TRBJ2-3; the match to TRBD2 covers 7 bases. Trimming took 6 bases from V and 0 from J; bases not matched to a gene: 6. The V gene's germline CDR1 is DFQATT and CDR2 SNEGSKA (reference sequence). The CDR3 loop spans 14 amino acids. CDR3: CSASPGLSTDTQYF. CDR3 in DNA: TGCAGTGCCTCCCCGGGACTAAGCACAGATACGCAGTATTTT.

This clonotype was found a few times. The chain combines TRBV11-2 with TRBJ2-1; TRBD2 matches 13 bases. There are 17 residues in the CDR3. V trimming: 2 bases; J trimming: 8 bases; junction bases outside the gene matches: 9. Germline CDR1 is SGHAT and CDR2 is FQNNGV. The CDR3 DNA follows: TGTGCCAGCAGCTTATACCAAGGGACTAGCGGGAAGTATGAGCAGTTCTTC. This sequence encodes CASSLYQGTSGKYEQFF.

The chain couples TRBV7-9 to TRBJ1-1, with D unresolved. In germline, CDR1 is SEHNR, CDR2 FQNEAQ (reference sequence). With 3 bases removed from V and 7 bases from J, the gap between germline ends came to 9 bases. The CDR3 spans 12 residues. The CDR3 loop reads CASSFRRNEAFF. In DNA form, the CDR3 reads TGTGCCAGCAGCTTCCGTAGGAATGAAGCTTTCTTT.